Below are 21 T cell receptor beta chains sequenced from a single sample in a study of vaccination and CD4 T cells after COVID-19. Stated treatment: approximately 9-day PBMC culture with coronavirus spike peptide pools or control peptides (ViraFEST assay). An Oncomine TCR Beta short-read assay was used to sequence the DNA from cultured CD4+ T cells. One entry per CDR3 protein results from TCRdb running MiXCR on the PCR reads. The table records about 13,000 distinct CDR3 sequences, about 30% of them present only once. No antigen has been identified for these receptors. Input material: CD4+ T cells from blood, cultured in vitro. The receptors shown here come from a human donor who had recovered from COVID-19.

The rearrangement links TRBV4-1 to TRBJ1-2; no definite D call. Germline V gives CDR1 MGHRA, CDR2 YSYEKL. Deletions cut 3 bases from V and 3 bases from J, with 5 bases between. This CDR3 comprises 12 residues. The CDR3: CASSQLDYGYTF. The CDR3 DNA is TGCGCCAGCAGCCAGTTAGACTATGGCTACACCTTC.

This clonotype turned up a few times. This chain uses TRBV2 with TRBJ2-1, with D perhaps matching TRBD2 (6 bases). The CDR3 runs to 14 residues. CDR1 SNHLY and CDR2 FYNNEI come from the germline V gene. V was cut by 6 bases and J by 4 bases, with 13 bases left in between. The CDR3 nucleotides read TGTGCCAGCAGCCGAATTGGACTATACAATGAGCAGTTCTTC. It translates to CASSRIGLYNEQFF.

About this clonotype itself: Germline and junction disagree at one end, which may indicate a read error. The rearrangement links TRBV5-6 to TRBJ1-2, with 8 bases lining up with TRBD1. CDR3 length equals 12 residues. Germline V gene lookup returns CDR1 SGHDT and CDR2 YYEEEE. The CDR3 loop reads CASSSGEGRGPF. CDR3 nucleotide sequence: TGTGCCAGCAGCTCTGGGGAGGGCAGGGGGCCCTTC.

The genes are TRBV21-1 and TRBJ1-2; the table's D gene call, TRBD1, was not cross checked with the DNA. TRBV21-1 is a known pseudogene. The CDR3 runs 15 residues. This CDR3 reads CASSIPGKDIVGYTF. CDR3 DNA: TGTGCCAGCAGCATCCCTGGGAAGGACATTGTTGGCTACACCTTC.

J is TRBJ2-2 and V is TRBV15; possibly TRBD2 for D (5 bases). CDR1 and CDR2 (germline): LNHNV, YYDKDF (reference sequence). Trimming removed 5 bases at V and 3 bases at J, with 16 bases between. The CDR3 contains 16 residues. CDR3 nucleotide sequence: TGTGCCACCAGCCAGTTCCGGGGTGTGGACACCGGGGAGCTGTTTTTT. Translation gives CATSQFRGVDTGELFF.

This chain connects TRBV6-5 to TRBJ2-2; a possible D gene is TRBD1 (6 bases). This CDR3 has 17 amino acids. Germline CDR1 reads MNHEY; CDR2 reads SVGAGI. Between the trimmed V and J ends, which lost 1 base and 3 bases, there was a span of 15 bases. In DNA, the CDR3 is TGTGCCAGCAGTTACTTCTCAATGCGACAGGACACCGGGGAGCTGTTTTTT. This codes for CASSYFSMRQDTGELFF.

This clonotype appeared a few times. For the CDR3, the DNA is TGTGCCACCAGCAGTGAAGGACGTACTGGAAACACCATATATTTT. As protein: CATSSEGRTGNTIYF. The chain recombines TRBV15 with TRBJ1-3; no clear D gene. This CDR3 has 15 residues. Trimming took 3 bases from V and 2 from J, leaving 11 bases between them. The germline CDR1 and CDR2 sequences are LNHNV and YYDKDF (reference sequence).

This chain joins TRBV30 and TRBJ1-2; possible D gene TRBD1, 5 bases. Germline loops: CDR1 GTSNPN, CDR2 SVGIG (reference sequence). V was shortened by 0 bases and J by 8 bases, with 19 bases between the two germline ends. The CDR3 is 15 amino acids. The CDR3 here is CAWSVEPSIRDGYTF. In nucleotides, the CDR3 is TGTGCCTGGAGTGTAGAACCCTCGATAAGGGACGGCTACACCTTC.

There are a few counts of this clonotype. The chain joins TRBV11-2 to TRBJ1-1; D is unresolved. The germline V gene has CDR1 SGHAT and CDR2 FQNNGV. This CDR3 contains 13 residues. Trimming left V 10 bases short and J 7 bases short, with 19 bases between. The CDR3 protein is CATNGQLGGEAFF. CDR3 coding DNA: TGTGCCACCAACGGGCAGTTAGGTGGTGAAGCTTTCTTT. Combining the CDR3 with reference TRBV11-2 and TRBJ1-1 gives the whole variable domain EAGVAQSPRYKIIEKRQSVAFWCNPISGHATLYWYQQILGQGPKLLIQFQNNGVVDDSQLPKDRFSAERLKGVDSTLKIQPAKLEDSAVYLCATNGQLGGEAFFGQGTRLTVV.

This clonotype came up a few times. V and J are TRBV6-5 and TRBJ1-4; D is unclear. CDR1 and CDR2 from the germline V gene are MNHEY and SVGAGI. The V and J ends lost 3 bases and 8 bases respectively, with 10 bases between them. The CDR3 is 13 amino acids. CDR3 residues: CASSYLAAEKLFF. CDR3 nucleotides: TGTGCCAGCAGTTATTTGGCAGCCGAAAAACTGTTTTTT.

This chain uses TRBV5-1 with TRBJ1-2, with 10 bases aligning to TRBD1. J gave up 7 bases and V 4 bases, and 10 bases lay outside the gene matches. This CDR3 spans 15 amino acids. Looked up from germline, CDR1 is SGHRS and CDR2 is YFSETQ. The CDR3 spells CASSPSGTGVSGYTF. CDR3 DNA sequence: TGCGCCAGCAGCCCTTCCGGGACAGGGGTATCTGGCTACACCTTC.

This rearrangement joins TRBV20-1 to TRBJ1-6; D is unclear. This CDR3 spans 13 amino acids. Trimming shortened V by 0 bases and J by 4 bases, and 4 bases separated the two germline ends. Per germline, CDR1 DFQATT and CDR2 SNEGSKA (reference sequence). CDR3: CSARENYNSPLHF. For the CDR3, the DNA is TGCAGTGCTAGAGAGAATTATAATTCACCCCTCCACTTT.

The table lists this clonotype with a few counts. The V and J genes are TRBV2 and TRBJ1-1; D gene uncertain. This CDR3 comprises 13 residues. Germline lookup yields CDR1 SNHLY and CDR2 FYNNEI. V lost 5 bases to trimming and J lost 4 bases, with 11 bases between them. The CDR3 sequence: CASSRGRSTEAFF. As DNA, the CDR3 is TGTGCCAGCAGTAGAGGACGGAGCACTGAAGCTTTCTTT.

This clonotype showed up just a few times. This chain links TRBV18 with TRBJ1-6; maybe TRBD1 (6 bases). CDR3 length: 15 residues. CDR1 and CDR2 (germline): KGHSH, LQKENI. V was cut by 1 base and J by 6 bases, with 10 bases left in between. This chain's CDR3 is CASSPQQGLNSPLHF. For the CDR3, the DNA is TGTGCCAGCTCACCACAACAGGGCCTTAATTCACCCCTCCACTTT. Full variable domain (rest looked up from reference TRBV18 and TRBJ1-6): NAGVMQNPRHLVRRRGQEARLRCSPMKGHSHVYWYRQLPEEGLKFMVYLQKENIIDESGMPKERFSAEFPKEGPSILRIQQVVRGDSAAYFCASSPQQGLNSPLHFGNGTRLTVT.

The chain uses TRBV5-1 and TRBJ1-2; D gene uncertain. Deletions cut 7 bases from V and 6 bases from J, with 13 bases between. Germline CDR1 is SGHRS and CDR2 is YFSETQ. The CDR3 consists of 12 residues. The CDR3 region is CASGQTENGYTF. The CDR3 DNA reads TGCGCCAGCGGCCAAACAGAAAATGGCTACACCTTC.

The CDR3 region is CASSKISVSPETHNEQFF. The CDR3 coding sequence is TGTGCCAGCAGCAAAATTAGTGTATCCCCAGAAACCCACAATGAGCAGTTCTTC. The chain has TRBV21-1 and TRBJ2-1. TRBV21-1 is tagged as a pseudogene. The CDR3 is made up of 18 amino acids.

This chain connects TRBV4-3 to TRBJ1-5, with 7 positions matching TRBD1. From germline, CDR1 is LGHNA and CDR2 YSLEER. V lost 2 bases to trimming and J lost 0 bases; unmatched junction nucleotides: 4. The CDR3 totals 16 residues. DNA of the CDR3: TGCGCCAGCAGCCAACCCGGGACAGATAGCAATCAGCCCCAGCATTTT. This translates into CASSQPGTDSNQPQHF.

This clonotype was found a few times. V gene TRBV15 combines with J gene TRBJ2-1; 8 bases map to TRBD1. Germline V gene data show CDR1 as LNHNV and CDR2 as YYDKDF (reference sequence). The CDR3 totals 14 residues. V trimming: 5 bases; J trimming: 6 bases; junction bases outside the gene matches: 6. CDR3 DNA: TGTGCCACCAGCTTTCAACAGGGGGTCAATGAGCAGTTCTTC. Translated, it gives CATSFQQGVNEQFF.

This clonotype occurred a few times. The rearrangement joins TRBV27 to TRBJ1-2; 7 positions agree with TRBD1. There are 13 residues in the CDR3. Trimming took 4 bases from V and 8 from J; bases not matched to a gene: 7. CDR1 and CDR2 from the germline V gene are MNHEY and SMNVEV (reference sequence). In DNA, the CDR3 is TGTGCCAGCAGTTGGAACACAGGGGACGGCTACACCTTC. As protein: CASSWNTGDGYTF.

The chain has TRBV4-1 and TRBJ2-1; TRBD2 aligns across 10 bases. The CDR3 has 17 residues. The V and J ends lost 1 base and 9 bases, in that order; junction bases with no gene match: 12. Germline CDR1 is MGHRA and CDR2 is YSYEKL. In nucleotides, the CDR3 is TGCGCCAGCAGCCAAGGGCAATTAGCGGGGGGCTATGCTGAGCAGTTCTTC. This sequence encodes CASSQGQLAGGYAEQFF.

This chain links TRBV19 with TRBJ2-7, with 7 bases identical to TRBD2. From germline, CDR1 is LNHDA and CDR2 SQIVND (reference sequence). CDR3 length equals 15 residues. The V gene end was trimmed by 3 bases and the J gene end by 2 bases; junction bases not matched to a gene: 7. CDR3 residues: CASSMPGRFTYEQYF. The CDR3 DNA reads as TGTGCCAGTAGTATGCCCGGGAGGTTCACCTACGAGCAGTACTTC.